This TCR beta chain is drawn from a study of CD8+ T cells in alopecia areata. Across the whole study: Patients in the treated group were given tofacitinib by mouth, 5 to 10 mg twice a day. A 6-month period off drug followed tofacitinib, which lasted 6 to 18 months.

RNA was extracted and reverse transcribed into cDNA as the sequencing template. Assay used: immunoSEQ multiplex PCR; TCRdb lists only in-frame clones, some missing. This table holds about 210,000 clones, approximately 70% found once. Study-wide results and limits: Scalp clonality, along with expanded CD8+ clones among the top 100, was significantly decreased by tofacitinib.

Treatment indicated: oral pan-JAK inhibitor, 5-10 mg twice daily. There are 15 residues in the CDR3. Trimming left V 5 bases short and J 6 bases short, with 19 bases between. Germline V gene sequence: CDR1 LNHDA, CDR2 SQIVND (reference sequence). In the case of this clone: No antigen is known for it.

The sequence derives from a human donor with alopecia areata. The rearrangement uses TRBV19 and TRBJ1-2; D unresolved. The specimen was CD4+ T cells sorted from blood, collected between weeks 44 and 45, from a patient treated with tofacitinib. The CDR3: CASSAGETQADGYTF. The CDR3 nucleotides read TGTGCCAGTAGTGCCGGGGAAACTCAGGCGGATGGCTACACCTTC.